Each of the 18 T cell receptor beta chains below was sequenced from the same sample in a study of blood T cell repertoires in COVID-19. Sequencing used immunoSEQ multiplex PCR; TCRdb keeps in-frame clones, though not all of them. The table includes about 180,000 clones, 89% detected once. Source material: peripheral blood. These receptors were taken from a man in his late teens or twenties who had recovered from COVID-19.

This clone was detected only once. The CDR3 region is CAISAPFGGELDYTF. The CDR3 coding sequence is TGTGCCATCAGTGCACCGTTTGGCGGTGAGCTAGACTACACCTTC. The V gene is TRBV10-3, the J gene TRBJ1-2, with D unresolved. This CDR3 spans 15 amino acids. Germline V lookup: CDR1 ENHRY, CDR2 SYGVKD. Trimming took 4 bases from V and 10 from J, leaving 22 bases between them.

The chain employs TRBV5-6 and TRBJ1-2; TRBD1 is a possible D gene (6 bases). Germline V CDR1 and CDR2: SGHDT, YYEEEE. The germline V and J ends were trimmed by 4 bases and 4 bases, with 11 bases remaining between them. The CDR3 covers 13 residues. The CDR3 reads CASSPGQTYGYTF. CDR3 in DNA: TGTGCCAGCAGCCCCGGACAGACCTATGGCTACACCTTC.

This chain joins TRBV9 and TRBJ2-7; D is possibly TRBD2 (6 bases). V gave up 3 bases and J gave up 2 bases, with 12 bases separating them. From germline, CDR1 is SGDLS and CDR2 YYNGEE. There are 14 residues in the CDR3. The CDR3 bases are TGTGCCAGCAGCGCAGGGACTTCCACCTACGAGCAGTACTTC. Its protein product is CASSAGTSTYEQYF.

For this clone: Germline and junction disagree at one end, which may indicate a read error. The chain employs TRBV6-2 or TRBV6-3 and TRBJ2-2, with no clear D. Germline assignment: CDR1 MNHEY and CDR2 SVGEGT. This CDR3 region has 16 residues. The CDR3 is CASSSGFLANTGELFF. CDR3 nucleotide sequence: TGTGCCAGTAGTTCCGGGTTTCTTGCGAACACCGGGGAGCTGTTTTTT.

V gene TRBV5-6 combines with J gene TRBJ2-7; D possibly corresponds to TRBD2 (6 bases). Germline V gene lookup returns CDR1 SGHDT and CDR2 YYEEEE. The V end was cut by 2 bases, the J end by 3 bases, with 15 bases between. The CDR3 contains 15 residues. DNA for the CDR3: TGTGCCAGCAGCTTTGGGACTCGAGTATTCTACGAGCAGTACTTC. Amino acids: CASSFGTRVFYEQYF.

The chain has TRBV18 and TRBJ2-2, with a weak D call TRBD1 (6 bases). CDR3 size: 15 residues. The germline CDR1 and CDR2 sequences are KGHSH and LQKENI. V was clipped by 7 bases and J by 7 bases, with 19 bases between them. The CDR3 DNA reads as TGTGCCAGCTTACCTCCCGGGACATCGAACGGGGAGCTGTTTTTT. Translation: CASLPPGTSNGELFF.

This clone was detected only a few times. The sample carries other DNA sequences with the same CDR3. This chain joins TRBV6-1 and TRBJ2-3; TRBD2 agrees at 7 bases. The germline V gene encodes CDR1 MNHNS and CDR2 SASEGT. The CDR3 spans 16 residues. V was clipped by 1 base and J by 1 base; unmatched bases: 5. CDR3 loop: CASSEGLAAGTDTQYF. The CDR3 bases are TGTGCCAGCAGTGAAGGCCTAGCGGCCGGCACAGATACGCAGTATTTT.

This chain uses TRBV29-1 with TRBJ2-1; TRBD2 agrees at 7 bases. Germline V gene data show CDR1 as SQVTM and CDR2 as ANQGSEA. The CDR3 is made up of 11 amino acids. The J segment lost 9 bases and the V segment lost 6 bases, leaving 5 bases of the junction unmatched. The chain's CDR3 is CSVGGGGEQFF. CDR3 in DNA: TGCAGCGTGGGCGGCGGGGGTGAGCAGTTCTTC.

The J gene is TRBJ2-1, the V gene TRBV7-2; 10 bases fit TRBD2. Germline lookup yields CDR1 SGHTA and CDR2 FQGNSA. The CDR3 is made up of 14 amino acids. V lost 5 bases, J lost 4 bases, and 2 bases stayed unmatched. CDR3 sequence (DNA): TGTGCCAGCAGCCAGACTAGCGGGTACAATGAGCAGTTCTTC. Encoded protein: CASSQTSGYNEQFF.

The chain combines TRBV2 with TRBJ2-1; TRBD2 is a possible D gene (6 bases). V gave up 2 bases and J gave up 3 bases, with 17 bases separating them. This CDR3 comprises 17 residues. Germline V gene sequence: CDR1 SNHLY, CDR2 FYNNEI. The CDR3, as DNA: TGTGCCAGCAGTGAAAGGATTCCGGGGGTAGGCTACAATGAGCAGTTCTTC. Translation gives CASSERIPGVGYNEQFF.

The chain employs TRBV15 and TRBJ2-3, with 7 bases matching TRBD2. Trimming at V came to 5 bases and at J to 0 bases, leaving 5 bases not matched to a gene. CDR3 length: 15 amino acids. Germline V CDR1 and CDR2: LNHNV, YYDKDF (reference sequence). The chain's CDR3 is CATSRGDYSTDTQYF. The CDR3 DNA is TGTGCCACCAGCCGGGGGGACTACAGCACAGATACGCAGTATTTT.

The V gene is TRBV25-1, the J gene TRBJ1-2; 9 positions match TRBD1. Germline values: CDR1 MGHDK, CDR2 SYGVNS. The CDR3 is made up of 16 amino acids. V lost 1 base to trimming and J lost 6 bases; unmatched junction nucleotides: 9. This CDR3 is CASSEWGTGRRDGYTF. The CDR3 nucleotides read TGTGCCAGCAGTGAATGGGGGACAGGGAGGCGTGATGGCTACACCTTC.

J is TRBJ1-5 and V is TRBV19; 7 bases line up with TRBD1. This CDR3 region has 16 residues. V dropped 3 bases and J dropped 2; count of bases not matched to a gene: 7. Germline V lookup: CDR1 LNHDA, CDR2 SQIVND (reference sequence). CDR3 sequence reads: CASSISGTVGNQPQHF. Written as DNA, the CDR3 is TGTGCCAGTAGTATTTCCGGGACAGTGGGCAATCAGCCCCAGCATTTT.

The CDR3 protein is CASSQAQGYSPLHF. CDR3 in DNA: TGCGCCAGCAGCCAAGCACAGGGTTATTCACCCCTCCACTTT. The chain employs TRBV4-3 and TRBJ1-6; D perhaps matches TRBD1 (6 bases). The CDR3 runs 14 residues. Deletions cut 1 base from V and 8 bases from J, with 9 bases between. Germline V gives CDR1 LGHNA, CDR2 YSLEER.

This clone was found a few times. The CDR3 sequence is CASSLSLVDTEAFF. In DNA form, the CDR3 reads TGTGCCAGCAGCTTAAGCTTAGTGGACACTGAAGCTTTCTTT. J is TRBJ1-1 and V is TRBV5-5; D gene unclear. CDR3 length: 14 residues. The germline V gene encodes CDR1 SGHKS and CDR2 YYEKEE (reference sequence). V was trimmed by 2 bases and J by 3 bases, leaving 11 bases between them.

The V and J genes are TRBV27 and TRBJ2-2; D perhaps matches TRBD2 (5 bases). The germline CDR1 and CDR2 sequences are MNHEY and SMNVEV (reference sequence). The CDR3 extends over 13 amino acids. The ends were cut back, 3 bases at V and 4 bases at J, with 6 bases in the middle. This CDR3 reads CASSLSGTGELFF. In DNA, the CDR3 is TGTGCCAGCAGTTTGAGCGGCACCGGGGAGCTGTTTTTT.

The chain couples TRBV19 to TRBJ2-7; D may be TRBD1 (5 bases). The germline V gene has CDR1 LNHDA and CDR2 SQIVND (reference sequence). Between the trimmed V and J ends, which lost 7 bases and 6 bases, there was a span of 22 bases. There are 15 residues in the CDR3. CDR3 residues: CASNPDISRSSEQYF. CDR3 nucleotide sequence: TGTGCCAGTAACCCGGACATCTCTCGGTCCAGCGAGCAGTACTTC.

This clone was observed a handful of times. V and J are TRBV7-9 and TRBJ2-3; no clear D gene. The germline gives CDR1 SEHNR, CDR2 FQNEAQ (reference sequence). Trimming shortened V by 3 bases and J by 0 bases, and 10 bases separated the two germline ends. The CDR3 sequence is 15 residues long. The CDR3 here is CASSLRQTSTDTQYF. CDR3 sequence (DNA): TGTGCCAGCAGCTTGAGGCAGACGAGCACAGATACGCAGTATTTT.